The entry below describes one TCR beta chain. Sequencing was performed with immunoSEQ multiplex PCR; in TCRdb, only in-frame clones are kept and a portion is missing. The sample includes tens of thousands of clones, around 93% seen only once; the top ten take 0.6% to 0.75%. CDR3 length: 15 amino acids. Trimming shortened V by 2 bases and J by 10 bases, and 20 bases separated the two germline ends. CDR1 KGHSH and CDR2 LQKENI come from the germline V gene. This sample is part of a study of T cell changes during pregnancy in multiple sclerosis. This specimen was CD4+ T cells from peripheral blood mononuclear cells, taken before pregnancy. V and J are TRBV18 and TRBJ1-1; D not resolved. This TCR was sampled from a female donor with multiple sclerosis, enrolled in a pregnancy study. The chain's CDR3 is CASSPWRQAQDTAFF. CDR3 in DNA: TGTGCCAGCTCACCATGGAGGCAGGCCCAAGATACAGCTTTCTTT. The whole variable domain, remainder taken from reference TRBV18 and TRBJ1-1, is NAGVMQNPRHLVRRRGQEARLRCSPMKGHSHVYWYRQLPEEGLKFMVYLQKENIIDESGMPKERFSAEFPKEGPSILRIQQVVRGDSAAYFCASSPWRQAQDTAFFGQGTRLTVV.